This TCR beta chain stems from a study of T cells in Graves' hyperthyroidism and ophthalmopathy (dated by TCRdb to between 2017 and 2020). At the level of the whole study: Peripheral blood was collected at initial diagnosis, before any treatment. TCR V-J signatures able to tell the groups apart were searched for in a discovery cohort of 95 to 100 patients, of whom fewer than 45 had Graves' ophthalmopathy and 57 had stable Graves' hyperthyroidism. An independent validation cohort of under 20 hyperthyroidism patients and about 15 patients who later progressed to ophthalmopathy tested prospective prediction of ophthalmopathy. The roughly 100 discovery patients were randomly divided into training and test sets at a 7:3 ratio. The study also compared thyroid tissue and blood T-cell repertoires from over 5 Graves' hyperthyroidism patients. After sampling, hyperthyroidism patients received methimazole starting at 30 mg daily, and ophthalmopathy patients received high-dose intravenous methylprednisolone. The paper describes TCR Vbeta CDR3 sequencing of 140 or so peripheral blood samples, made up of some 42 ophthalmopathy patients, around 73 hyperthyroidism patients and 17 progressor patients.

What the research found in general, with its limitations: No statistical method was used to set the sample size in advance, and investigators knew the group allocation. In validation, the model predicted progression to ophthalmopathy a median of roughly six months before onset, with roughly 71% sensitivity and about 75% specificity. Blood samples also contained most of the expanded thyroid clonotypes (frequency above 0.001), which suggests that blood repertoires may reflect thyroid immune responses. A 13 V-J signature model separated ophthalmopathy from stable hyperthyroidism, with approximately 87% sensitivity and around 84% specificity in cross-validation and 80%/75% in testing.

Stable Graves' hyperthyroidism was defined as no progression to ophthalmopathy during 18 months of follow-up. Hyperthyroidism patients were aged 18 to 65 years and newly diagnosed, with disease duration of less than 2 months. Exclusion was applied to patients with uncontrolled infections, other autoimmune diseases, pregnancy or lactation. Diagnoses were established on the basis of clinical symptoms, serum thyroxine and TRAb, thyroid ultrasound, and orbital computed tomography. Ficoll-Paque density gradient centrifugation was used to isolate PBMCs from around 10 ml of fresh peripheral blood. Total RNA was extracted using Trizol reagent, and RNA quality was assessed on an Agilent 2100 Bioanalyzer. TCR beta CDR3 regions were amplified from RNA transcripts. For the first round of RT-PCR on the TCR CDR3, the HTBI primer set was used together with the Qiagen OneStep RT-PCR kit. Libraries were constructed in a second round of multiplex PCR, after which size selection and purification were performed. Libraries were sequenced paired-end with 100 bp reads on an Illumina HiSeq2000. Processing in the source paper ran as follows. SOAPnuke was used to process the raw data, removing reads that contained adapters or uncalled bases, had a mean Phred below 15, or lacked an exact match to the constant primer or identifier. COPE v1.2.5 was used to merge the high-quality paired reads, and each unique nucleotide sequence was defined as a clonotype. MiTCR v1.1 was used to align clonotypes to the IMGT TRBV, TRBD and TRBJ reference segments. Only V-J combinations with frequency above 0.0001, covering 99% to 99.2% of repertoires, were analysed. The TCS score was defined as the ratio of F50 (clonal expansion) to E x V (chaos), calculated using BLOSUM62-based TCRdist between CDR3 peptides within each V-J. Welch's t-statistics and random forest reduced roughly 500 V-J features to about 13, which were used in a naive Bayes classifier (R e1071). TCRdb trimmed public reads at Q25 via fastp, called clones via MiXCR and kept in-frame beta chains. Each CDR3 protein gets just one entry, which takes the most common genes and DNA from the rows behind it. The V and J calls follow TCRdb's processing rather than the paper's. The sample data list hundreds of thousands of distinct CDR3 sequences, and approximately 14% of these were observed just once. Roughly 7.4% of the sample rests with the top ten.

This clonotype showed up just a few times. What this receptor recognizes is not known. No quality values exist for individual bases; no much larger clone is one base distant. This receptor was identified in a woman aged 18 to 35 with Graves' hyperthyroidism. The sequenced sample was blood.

The CDR3: CASSPEGMEETQYF. The sequence in DNA is TGTGCCAGTAGTCCAGAGGGGATGGAAGAGACCCAGTACTTC. The chain is assembled from TRBV19 and TRBJ2-5; the D gene is perhaps TRBD1 or TRBD2, as each covers 5 bases. According to the germline V gene (reference sequence), CDR1 reads LNHDA and CDR2 reads SQIVND. From its cysteine to its phenylalanine, the CDR3 spans 14 amino acids. Only the CDR3 DNA is retained, 42 bases long and in frame from the first base. V is reduced by 5 bases and J by 3 bases, leaving a spacing of 13 bases between them.